Sequencing of this TCR beta chain was carried out in a study of OX40 agonist ivuxolimab in advanced cancers. Remarks on this clone: As yet, its antigen is unknown.

Study-level results: Near-lowest levels of clonal expansion characterized partial responders at 0.1-3.0 mg/kg.

Data came from immunoSEQ multiplex PCR; TCRdb stores just in-frame clones and leaves some out. The table includes about 60,000 clones, 90% to 95% detected once. Trimming took off 5 bases at V and 3 bases at J, with 17 bases between the two ends. Germline lookup yields CDR1 SGHVS and CDR2 FQNEAQ. This CDR3 has 16 amino acids. The sequence was obtained from an adult with an advanced solid tumor such as melanoma, head and neck, liver or kidney cancer. The rearrangement joins TRBV7-8 to TRBJ1-5, with D uncertain. The sequencing used CD4+ or CD8+ T cells sorted from blood, collected in a trial of the OX40 agonist ivuxolimab. DNA for the CDR3: TGTGCCAGCAGCCCATCAAGGATGGGTCACAATCAGCCCCAGCATTTT. The encoded protein is CASSPSRMGHNQPQHF.